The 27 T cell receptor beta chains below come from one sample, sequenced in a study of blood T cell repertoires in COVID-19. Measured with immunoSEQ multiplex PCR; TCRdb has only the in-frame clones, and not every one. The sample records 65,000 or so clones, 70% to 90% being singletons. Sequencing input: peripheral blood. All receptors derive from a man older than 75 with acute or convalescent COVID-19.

CDR3 bases: TGTGCCAGCAGTCGGGACAGGATTTATGAAGCTTTCTTT. It yields the protein CASSRDRIYEAFF. The chain combines TRBV12-3 or TRBV12-4 with TRBJ1-1; 8 nucleotides agree with TRBD1. The CDR3 is 13 residues long. V shed 5 bases and J 7 bases; nucleotides not matched to a gene: 6.

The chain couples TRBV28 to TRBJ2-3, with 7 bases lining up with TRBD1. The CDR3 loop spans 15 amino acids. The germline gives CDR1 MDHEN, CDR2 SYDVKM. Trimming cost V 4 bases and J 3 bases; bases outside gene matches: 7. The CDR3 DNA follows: TGTGCCAGCAGTTCAGGGGGTTCCCGTACAGATACGCAGTATTTT. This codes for CASSSGGSRTDTQYF.

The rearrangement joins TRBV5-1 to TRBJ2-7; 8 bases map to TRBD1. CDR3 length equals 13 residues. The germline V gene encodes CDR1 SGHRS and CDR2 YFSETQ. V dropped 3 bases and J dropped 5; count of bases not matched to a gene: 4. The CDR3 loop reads CASSWGQEDEQYF. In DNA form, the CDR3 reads TGCGCCAGCAGCTGGGGACAGGAAGACGAGCAGTACTTC. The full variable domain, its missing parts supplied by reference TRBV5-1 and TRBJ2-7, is KAGVTQTPRYLIKTRGQQVTLSCSPISGHRSVSWYQQTPGQGLQFLFEYFSETQRNKGNFPGRFSGRQFSNSRSEMNVSTLELGDSALYLCASSWGQEDEQYFGPGTRLTVT.

In DNA, the CDR3 is TGTGCCAGCTCACCCGACAGGTCGGATGAAAAACTGTTTTTT. It codes for CASSPDRSDEKLFF. The rearrangement uses TRBV18 and TRBJ1-4; D is perhaps TRBD1 (6 bases). Germline CDR1 reads KGHSH; CDR2 reads LQKENI. V dropped 3 bases and J dropped 6 bases, with 11 bases sitting between them. The CDR3 spans 14 residues.

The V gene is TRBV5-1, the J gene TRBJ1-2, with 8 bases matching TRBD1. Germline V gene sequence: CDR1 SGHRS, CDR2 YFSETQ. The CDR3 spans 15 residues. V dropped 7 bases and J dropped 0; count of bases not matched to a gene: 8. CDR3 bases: TGCGCCAGCTCTACCGGGACAGGTACTAACTATGGCTACACCTTC. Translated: CASSTGTGTNYGYTF. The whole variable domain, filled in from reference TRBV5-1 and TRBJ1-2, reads KAGVTQTPRYLIKTRGQQVTLSCSPISGHRSVSWYQQTPGQGLQFLFEYFSETQRNKGNFPGRFSGRQFSNSRSEMNVSTLELGDSALYLCASSTGTGTNYGYTFGSGTRLTVV.

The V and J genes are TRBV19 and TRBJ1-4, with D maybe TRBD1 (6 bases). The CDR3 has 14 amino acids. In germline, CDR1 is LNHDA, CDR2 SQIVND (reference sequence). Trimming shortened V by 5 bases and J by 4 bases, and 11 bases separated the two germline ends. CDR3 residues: CASSVDRDNEKLFF. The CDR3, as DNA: TGTGCCAGTAGTGTGGACAGAGATAATGAAAAACTGTTTTTT.

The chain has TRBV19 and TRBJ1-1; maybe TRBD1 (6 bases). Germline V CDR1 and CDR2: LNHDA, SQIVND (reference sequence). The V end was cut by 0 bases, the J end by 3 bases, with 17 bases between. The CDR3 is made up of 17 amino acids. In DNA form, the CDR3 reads TGTGCCAGTAGTATAGATCTATTGCAGGGGAGTGACACTGAAGCTTTCTTT. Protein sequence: CASSIDLLQGSDTEAFF.

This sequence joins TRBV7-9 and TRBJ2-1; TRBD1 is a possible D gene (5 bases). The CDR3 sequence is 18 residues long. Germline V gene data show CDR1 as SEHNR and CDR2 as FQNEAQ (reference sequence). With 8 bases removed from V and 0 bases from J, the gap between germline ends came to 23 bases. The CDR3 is CASDLGQDLSYSYNEQFF. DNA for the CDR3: TGTGCCAGCGACTTGGGGCAGGACCTTTCTTACTCCTACAATGAGCAGTTCTTC.

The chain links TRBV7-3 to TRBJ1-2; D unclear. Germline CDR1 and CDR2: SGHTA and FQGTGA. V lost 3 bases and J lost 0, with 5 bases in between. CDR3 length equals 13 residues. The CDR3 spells CASSFRANYGYTF. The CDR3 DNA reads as TGTGCCAGCAGCTTCCGAGCTAACTATGGCTACACCTTC.

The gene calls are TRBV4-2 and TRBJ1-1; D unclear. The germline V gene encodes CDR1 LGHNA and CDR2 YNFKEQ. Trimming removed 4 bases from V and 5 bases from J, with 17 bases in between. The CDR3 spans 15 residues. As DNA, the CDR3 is TGTGCCAGCAGCCCGGGGTCCCGGTTTGGGACTGAAGCTTTCTTT. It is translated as CASSPGSRFGTEAFF.

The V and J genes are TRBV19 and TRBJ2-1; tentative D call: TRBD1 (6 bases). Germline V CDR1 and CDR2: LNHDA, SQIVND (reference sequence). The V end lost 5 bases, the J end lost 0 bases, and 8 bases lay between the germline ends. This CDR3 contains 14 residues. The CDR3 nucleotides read TGTGCCAGTAGTCTACAGGGCTCCTACAATGAGCAGTTCTTC. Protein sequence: CASSLQGSYNEQFF. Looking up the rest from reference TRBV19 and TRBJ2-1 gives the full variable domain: DGGITQSPKYLFRKEGQNVTLSCEQNLNHDAMYWYRQDPGQGLRLIYYSQIVNDFQKGDIAEGYSVSREKKESFPLTVTSAQKNPTAFYLCASSLQGSYNEQFFGPGTRLTVL.

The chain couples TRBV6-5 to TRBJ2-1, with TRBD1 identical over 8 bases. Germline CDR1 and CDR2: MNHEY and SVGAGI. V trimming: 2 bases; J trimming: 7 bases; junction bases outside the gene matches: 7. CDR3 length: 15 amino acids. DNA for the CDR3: TGTGCCAGCAGTTACCCTCCGAGGACAGGGAATGAGCAGTTCTTC. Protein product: CASSYPPRTGNEQFF.

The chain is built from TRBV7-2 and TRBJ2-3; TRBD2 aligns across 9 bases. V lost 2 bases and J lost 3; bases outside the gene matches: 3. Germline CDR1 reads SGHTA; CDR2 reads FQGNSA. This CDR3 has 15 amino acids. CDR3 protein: CASSLIAGETDTQYF. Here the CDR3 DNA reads TGTGCCAGCAGCTTAATAGCGGGGGAGACAGATACGCAGTATTTT.

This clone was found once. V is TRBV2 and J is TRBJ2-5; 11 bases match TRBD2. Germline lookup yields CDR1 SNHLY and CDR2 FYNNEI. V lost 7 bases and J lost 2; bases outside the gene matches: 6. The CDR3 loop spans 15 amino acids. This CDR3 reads CASTWASGGQETQYF. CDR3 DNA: TGTGCCAGCACGTGGGCTAGCGGGGGGCAAGAGACCCAGTACTTC.

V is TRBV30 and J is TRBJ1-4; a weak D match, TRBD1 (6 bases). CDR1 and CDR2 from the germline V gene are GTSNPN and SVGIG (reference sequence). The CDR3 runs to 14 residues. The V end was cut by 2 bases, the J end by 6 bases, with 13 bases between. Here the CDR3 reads CAWSIRGGYEKLFF. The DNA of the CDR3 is TGTGCCTGGAGTATCCGCGGGGGCTATGAAAAACTGTTTTTT.

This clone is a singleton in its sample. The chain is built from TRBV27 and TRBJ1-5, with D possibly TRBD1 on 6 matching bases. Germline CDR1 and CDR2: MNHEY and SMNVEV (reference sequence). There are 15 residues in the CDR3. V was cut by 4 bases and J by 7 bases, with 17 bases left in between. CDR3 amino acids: CASSSLGRGNQPQHF. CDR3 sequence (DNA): TGTGCCAGCAGTTCCCTGGGCAGGGGAAACCAGCCCCAGCATTTT.

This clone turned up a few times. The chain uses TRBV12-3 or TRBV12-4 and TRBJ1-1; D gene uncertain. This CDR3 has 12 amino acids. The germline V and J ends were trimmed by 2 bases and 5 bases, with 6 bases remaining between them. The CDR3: CASSLLRTEAFF. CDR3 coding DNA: TGTGCCAGCAGTTTACTAAGAACTGAAGCTTTCTTT.

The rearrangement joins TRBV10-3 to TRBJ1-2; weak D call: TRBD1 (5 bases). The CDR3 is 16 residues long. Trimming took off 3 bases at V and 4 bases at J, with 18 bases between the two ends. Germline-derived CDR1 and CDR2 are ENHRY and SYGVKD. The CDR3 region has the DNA TGTGCCATCAGTGATCCCGAACGGCAGGGCACCTATGGCTACACCTTC. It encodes CAISDPERQGTYGYTF.

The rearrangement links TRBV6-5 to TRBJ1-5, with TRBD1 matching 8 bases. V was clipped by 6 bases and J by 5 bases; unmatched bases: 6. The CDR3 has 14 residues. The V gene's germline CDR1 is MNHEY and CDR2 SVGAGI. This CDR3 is CASRLNRGYQPQHF. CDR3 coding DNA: TGTGCCAGCAGGCTGAACAGGGGGTATCAGCCCCAGCATTTT.

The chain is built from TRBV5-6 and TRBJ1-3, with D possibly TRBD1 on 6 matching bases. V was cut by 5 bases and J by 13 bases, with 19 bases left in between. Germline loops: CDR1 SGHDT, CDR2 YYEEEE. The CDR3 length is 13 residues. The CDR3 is CASRRTDTDIIYF. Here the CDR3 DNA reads TGTGCCAGCAGGCGGACAGATACCGATATAATATATTTT.

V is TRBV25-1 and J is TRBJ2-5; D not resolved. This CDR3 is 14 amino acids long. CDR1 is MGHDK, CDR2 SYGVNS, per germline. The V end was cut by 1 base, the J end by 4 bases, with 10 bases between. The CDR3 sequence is CASSESGSSETQYF. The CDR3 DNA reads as TGTGCCAGCAGTGAATCGGGTAGTTCAGAGACCCAGTACTTC.

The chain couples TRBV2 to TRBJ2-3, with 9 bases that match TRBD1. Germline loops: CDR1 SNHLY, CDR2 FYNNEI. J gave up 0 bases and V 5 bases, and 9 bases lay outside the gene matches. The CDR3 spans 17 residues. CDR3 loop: CASSPGTGYTSTDTQYF. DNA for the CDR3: TGTGCCAGCAGTCCCGGGACAGGGTATACTAGCACAGATACGCAGTATTTT. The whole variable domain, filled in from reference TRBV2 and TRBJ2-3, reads EPEVTQTPSHQVTQMGQEVILRCVPISNHLYFYWYRQILGQKVEFLVSFYNNEISEKSEIFDDQFSVERPDGSNFTLKIRSTKLEDSAMYFCASSPGTGYTSTDTQYFGPGTRLTVL.

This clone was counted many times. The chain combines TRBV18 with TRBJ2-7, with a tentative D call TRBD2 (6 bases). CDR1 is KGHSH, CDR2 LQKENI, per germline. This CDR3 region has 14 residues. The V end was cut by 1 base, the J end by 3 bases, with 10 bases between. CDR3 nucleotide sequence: TGTGCCAGCTCACCACAGGGGAGGAACTACGAGCAGTACTTC. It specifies CASSPQGRNYEQYF.

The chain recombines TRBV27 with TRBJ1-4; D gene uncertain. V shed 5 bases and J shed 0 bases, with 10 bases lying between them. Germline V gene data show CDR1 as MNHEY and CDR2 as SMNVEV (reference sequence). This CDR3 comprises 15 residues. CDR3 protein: CASSQTATTNEKLFF. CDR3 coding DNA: TGTGCCAGCAGTCAAACAGCCACAACTAATGAAAAACTGTTTTTT.

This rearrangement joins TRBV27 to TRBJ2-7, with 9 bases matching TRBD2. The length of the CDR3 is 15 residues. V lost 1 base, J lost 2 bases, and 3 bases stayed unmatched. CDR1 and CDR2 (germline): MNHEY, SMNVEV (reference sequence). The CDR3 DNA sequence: TGTGCCAGCAGTTTATGGCCTAGCGGGGCCTACGAGCAGTACTTC. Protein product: CASSLWPSGAYEQYF.

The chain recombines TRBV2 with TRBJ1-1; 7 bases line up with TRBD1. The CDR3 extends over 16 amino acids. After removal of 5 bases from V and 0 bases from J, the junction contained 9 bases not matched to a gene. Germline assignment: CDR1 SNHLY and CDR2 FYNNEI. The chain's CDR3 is CASSSGTETMNTEAFF. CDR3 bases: TGTGCCAGCAGTTCGGGGACAGAGACTATGAACACTGAAGCTTTCTTT.

In DNA, the CDR3 is TGTGCCAGCAGCTCATCGTTGGGGAGTGAAGCTTTCTTT. This gives the protein CASSSSLGSEAFF. The chain recombines TRBV7-9 with TRBJ1-1; D is uncertain. Per the germline V gene, CDR1 is SEHNR and CDR2 is FQNEAQ (reference sequence). The length of the CDR3 is 13 residues. Trimming pared 4 bases from V and 7 bases from J, leaving 13 bases between.